This T cell receptor (beta chain) was profiled in a study of a mutant IDH1 vaccine in newly diagnosed glioma. About the research overall: With temozolomide cycles, or 4-6 weeks after radiotherapy alone, vaccination was started. Study findings and constraints: Most patients, 90% to 95%, showed vaccine-induced immune responses. Pseudoprogression seemed unrelated to changes in top peripheral T cell clonotypes.

The CDR3 has 12 residues. CDR1 and CDR2 (germline): GTSNPN, SVGIG (reference sequence). With 8 bases removed from V and 2 bases from J, the gap between germline ends came to 10 bases. Notes on this clone: Its matching antigen is unknown.

The time point denotes: week 47, end of study. In every dose of vaccine, 300 ug of mutant IDH1 20-mer peptide was given alongside topical imiquimod. Data came from immunoSEQ multiplex PCR; TCRdb stores just in-frame clones and leaves some out. The sample lists approximately 80,000 clones; 80% to 90% were seen once. V usage is TRBV30 and J usage is TRBJ1-3; D remains unclear. Sequencing was performed on PBMCs, taken from a glioma patient whose treatment included an IDH1 peptide vaccine. The origin of this receptor is a man aged 35 to 55 with glioma. The DNA for the CDR3 is TGTGCCCACAGCAATACTGGAAACACCATATATTTT. This gives the protein CAHSNTGNTIYF. Together with reference TRBV30 and TRBJ1-3, the CDR3 gives the full variable domain: SQTIHQWPATLVQPVGSPLSLECTVEGTSNPNLYWYRQAAGRGLQLLFYSVGIGQISSEVPQNLSASRPQDRQFILSSKKLLLSDSGFYLCAHSNTGNTIYFGEGSWLTVV.